The rows below give T cell receptor beta chains drawn from one sample of a study of cytomegalovirus exposure and HLA in healthy donors. Clones were read by immunoSEQ multiplex PCR, and TCRdb kept only the in-frame ones, dropping some. Seen here are tens of thousands of clones, 44% observed once, and the top ten hold roughly 2.1%. Sequencing input: PBMCs. These receptors were taken from a woman in her forties or fifties in good health and CMV-seronegative. CDR3s include the opening cysteine and the closing phenylalanine or tryptophan. Each record gives: D gene, J gene, V gene, clone size, CDR3 protein, CDR3 DNA. D genes are given only for firm matches. Size values are once, few and many counts, or a class for expanded clones, and some rows have none.

d_gene: -; j_gene: TRBJ2-5; v_gene: TRBV5-1; abundance: few; CDR3aa: CASSLVQGNQETQYF; CDR3nt: TGCGCCAGCAGCCTGGTACAGGGCAACCAAGAGACCCAGTACTTC
d_gene: -; j_gene: TRBJ1-1; v_gene: TRBV30; abundance: -; CDR3aa: CAWREQGFTEAFF; CDR3nt: TGTGCCTGGAGGGAGCAGGGATTCACTGAAGCTTTCTTT
d_gene: -; j_gene: TRBJ1-3; v_gene: TRBV10-1; abundance: few; CDR3aa: CASIGGDSGNTIYF; CDR3nt: TGCGCCAGCATCGGCGGTGACTCTGGAAACACCATATATTTT
d_gene: -; j_gene: TRBJ1-1; v_gene: TRBV7-8; abundance: once; CDR3aa: CASSLAMGQGIGKAFF; CDR3nt: TGTGCCAGCAGCTTAGCAATGGGCCAGGGAATCGGCAAAGCTTTCTTT
d_gene: -; j_gene: TRBJ1-2; v_gene: TRBV5-1; abundance: -; CDR3aa: CASSLTDSLARGGYTF; CDR3nt: TGCGCCAGCAGCTTGACGGACAGCCTCGCTAGAGGCGGCTACACCTTC
d_gene: -; j_gene: TRBJ1-4; v_gene: TRBV28; abundance: few; CDR3aa: CASSLSGGEFGKLFF; CDR3nt: TGTGCCAGCAGTTTAAGCGGGGGCGAGTTTGGAAAACTGTTTTTT
d_gene: TRBD2; j_gene: TRBJ2-7; v_gene: TRBV6-5; abundance: -; CDR3aa: CASRRLADSSYEQYF; CDR3nt: TGCGCCAGCAGACGACTAGCTGACAGCTCCTACGAGCAGTACTTC
d_gene: TRBD2; j_gene: TRBJ2-7; v_gene: TRBV5-1; abundance: once; CDR3aa: CASRTGGGGPYEQYF; CDR3nt: TGCGCCAGCAGGACCGGGGGGGGCGGCCCCTACGAGCAGTACTTC
d_gene: -; j_gene: TRBJ2-3; v_gene: TRBV7-9; abundance: -; CDR3aa: CASSLMSADTQYF; CDR3nt: TGTGCCAGCAGCTTAATGTCGGCAGATACGCAGTATTTT
d_gene: -; j_gene: TRBJ1-5; v_gene: TRBV7-8; abundance: -; CDR3aa: CASSLEAVHSNQPQHF; CDR3nt: TGTGCCAGCAGCTTAGAGGCGGTACATAGCAATCAGCCCCAGCATTTT
d_gene: TRBD2; j_gene: TRBJ2-1; v_gene: TRBV4-1; abundance: -; CDR3aa: CASSQPGLAGDTNEQFF; CDR3nt: TGCGCCAGCAGCCAACCGGGACTAGCGGGAGACACCAATGAGCAGTTCTTC
d_gene: -; j_gene: TRBJ2-4; v_gene: TRBV6-6; abundance: -; CDR3aa: CASSYFARKNIQYF; CDR3nt: TGTGCCAGCAGTTACTTCGCCAGAAAAAACATTCAGTACTTC
d_gene: -; j_gene: TRBJ1-1; v_gene: TRBV11-2; abundance: -; CDR3aa: CASSLDGSTEAFF; CDR3nt: TGTGCCAGCAGCTTAGATGGGAGCACTGAAGCTTTCTTT
d_gene: -; j_gene: TRBJ1-3; v_gene: TRBV28; abundance: -; CDR3aa: CASSTTISGNTIYF; CDR3nt: TGTGCCAGCAGCACAACTATCTCTGGAAACACCATATATTTT
d_gene: TRBD2; j_gene: TRBJ2-1; v_gene: TRBV2; abundance: -; CDR3aa: CASPNPSGANNEQFF; CDR3nt: TGTGCCAGCCCTAACCCTAGCGGGGCCAACAATGAGCAGTTCTTC
d_gene: -; j_gene: TRBJ2-5; v_gene: TRBV7-9; abundance: -; CDR3aa: CASSLDPGEFAQYF; CDR3nt: TGTGCCAGCAGCTTAGATCCAGGGGAGTTCGCCCAGTACTTC
d_gene: TRBD1; j_gene: TRBJ2-7; v_gene: TRBV27; abundance: -; CDR3aa: CASRGTGGPYEQYF; CDR3nt: TGTGCCAGCAGGGGGACAGGGGGCCCCTACGAGCAGTACTTC
d_gene: -; j_gene: TRBJ1-4; v_gene: TRBV18; abundance: -; CDR3aa: CASSPPAGGNEKLFF; CDR3nt: TGTGCCAGCTCACCACCGGCCGGGGGTAATGAAAAACTGTTTTTT
d_gene: TRBD1; j_gene: TRBJ2-7; v_gene: TRBV7-3; abundance: few; CDR3aa: CASSPRQGRSYEQYF; CDR3nt: TGTGCCAGCAGCCCGAGACAGGGCCGCTCCTACGAGCAGTACTTC
d_gene: -; j_gene: TRBJ1-2; v_gene: TRBV28; abundance: few; CDR3aa: CASSYTFRVPHYGYTF; CDR3nt: TGTGCCAGCAGCTACACCTTCAGGGTCCCTCACTATGGCTACACCTTC
d_gene: -; j_gene: TRBJ1-2; v_gene: TRBV29-1; abundance: -; CDR3aa: CSVTENRAGYTF; CDR3nt: TGCAGCGTGACAGAGAACAGGGCTGGCTACACCTTC
d_gene: TRBD2; j_gene: TRBJ2-1; v_gene: TRBV30; abundance: -; CDR3aa: CAWSVTLAGGLFYNEQFF; CDR3nt: TGTGCCTGGAGTGTAACCCTAGCGGGAGGACTCTTTTACAATGAGCAGTTCTTC
d_gene: TRBD1; j_gene: TRBJ2-7; v_gene: TRBV6-5; abundance: few; CDR3aa: CASSGRDRGDEQYF; CDR3nt: TGTGCCAGCAGTGGCCGGGACAGGGGTGACGAGCAGTACTTC
d_gene: -; j_gene: TRBJ2-1; v_gene: TRBV4-1; abundance: few; CDR3aa: CASRPLQSSYNEQFF; CDR3nt: TGCGCCAGCAGACCCCTACAGAGCTCCTACAATGAGCAGTTCTTC
d_gene: TRBD1; j_gene: TRBJ2-2; v_gene: TRBV27; abundance: -; CDR3aa: CASSPLVPRRTGQGNTGELFF; CDR3nt: TGTGCCAGCAGTCCCCTCGTGCCCCGGCGAACGGGACAGGGGAACACCGGGGAGCTGTTTTTT
d_gene: TRBD1; j_gene: TRBJ2-7; v_gene: TRBV29-1; abundance: -; CDR3aa: CSVEGTAGTGMGGEQYF; CDR3nt: TGCAGCGTTGAGGGAACGGCCGGGACAGGGATGGGCGGCGAGCAGTACTTC
d_gene: -; j_gene: TRBJ1-2; v_gene: TRBV30; abundance: -; CDR3aa: CAWSTGANYGYTF; CDR3nt: TGTGCCTGGAGTACCGGGGCTAACTATGGCTACACCTTC
d_gene: TRBD1; j_gene: TRBJ1-1; v_gene: TRBV5-1; abundance: -; CDR3aa: CASEQGPSSNTEAFF; CDR3nt: TGCGCCAGCGAACAGGGGCCCAGTTCAAACACTGAAGCTTTCTTT
d_gene: TRBD2; j_gene: TRBJ2-5; v_gene: TRBV27; abundance: once; CDR3aa: CASGYPLAGGMETQYF; CDR3nt: TGTGCCAGCGGATACCCCTTAGCGGGGGGGATGGAGACCCAGTACTTC
d_gene: -; j_gene: TRBJ1-5; v_gene: TRBV19; abundance: -; CDR3aa: CASSIDNTGPDQPQHF; CDR3nt: TGTGCCAGTAGTATAGATAATACAGGGCCCGATCAGCCCCAGCATTTT
d_gene: -; j_gene: TRBJ2-4; v_gene: TRBV6-5; abundance: few; CDR3aa: CASSSVLENIQYF; CDR3nt: TGTGCCAGCAGCTCCGTTCTCGAAAACATTCAGTACTTC
d_gene: -; j_gene: TRBJ1-1; v_gene: TRBV28; abundance: -; CDR3aa: CASSLRTEAFF; CDR3nt: TGTGCCAGCAGCCTCCGTACTGAAGCTTTCTTT
d_gene: -; j_gene: TRBJ1-6; v_gene: TRBV30; abundance: -; CDR3aa: CAWSVRGQSPLHF; CDR3nt: TGTGCCTGGAGTGTACGAGGCCAGTCACCCCTCCACTTT
d_gene: -; j_gene: TRBJ2-1; v_gene: TRBV1; abundance: -; CDR3aa: CTSSQETSGNEQFF; CDR3nt: TGCACCAGCAGCCAAGAGACTAGCGGGAATGAGCAGTTCTTC
d_gene: -; j_gene: TRBJ1-2; v_gene: TRBV19; abundance: -; CDR3aa: CASSLGVGLMVGYTF; CDR3nt: TGTGCCAGTAGCCTAGGGGTTGGGCTGATGGTGGGCTACACCTTC
d_gene: -; j_gene: TRBJ2-7; v_gene: TRBV5-1; abundance: few; CDR3aa: CASSSGRDSYEQYF; CDR3nt: TGCGCCAGCAGCTCCGGACGGGATTCCTACGAGCAGTACTTC
d_gene: -; j_gene: TRBJ2-4; v_gene: TRBV27; abundance: -; CDR3aa: CASCVLAKNIQYF; CDR3nt: TGTGCCAGCTGCGTCCTAGCCAAAAACATTCAGTACTTC
d_gene: -; j_gene: TRBJ1-1; v_gene: TRBV5-1; abundance: -; CDR3aa: CASSLRTPTEAFF; CDR3nt: TGCGCCAGCAGCCTGAGAACTCCTACTGAAGCTTTCTTT
d_gene: TRBD1; j_gene: TRBJ1-4; v_gene: TRBV5-1; abundance: -; CDR3aa: CASSRLTGGEKLFF; CDR3nt: TGCGCCAGCAGCCGATTGACAGGGGGCGAAAAACTGTTTTTT
d_gene: -; j_gene: TRBJ1-1; v_gene: TRBV7-8; abundance: few; CDR3aa: CASSSYVGGEAFF; CDR3nt: TGTGCCAGCAGCTCCTACGTGGGGGGTGAAGCTTTCTTT
d_gene: TRBD2; j_gene: TRBJ2-5; v_gene: TRBV28; abundance: few; CDR3aa: CASRGTGGAQETQYF; CDR3nt: TGTGCCAGCAGAGGGACGGGAGGAGCCCAAGAGACCCAGTACTTC